This T cell receptor (beta chain) was identified in a study of CD8+ T cells in alopecia areata. About the research overall: Treated patients swallowed 5 to 10 mg of oral tofacitinib twice daily.

Following RNA extraction, reverse transcription yielded cDNA that acted as the sequencing template. Here immunoSEQ multiplex PCR was the method, and the copy in TCRdb shows in-frame clones only, minus some. The sample yields 45,000 to 70,000 clones, roughly 96% seen once. About this clone: Antigen specificity is unknown.

Isolation of CD4+ and CD8+ T cells from PBMCs was achieved by sorting. Findings and limits, study-wide: Resident alphabeta T cells of normal skin are also sequenced in scalp samples.

The sequence was collected from a human donor with alopecia areata. This specimen consisted of CD8+ T cells sorted from blood, obtained at week 0.

This CDR3 is CASSPPASGWDSPLHF. Here the CDR3 DNA reads TGTGCCAGCAGCCCCCCGGCCAGTGGATGGGATTCACCCCTCCACTTT. The gene calls are TRBV7-8 and TRBJ1-6; the D is unclear. V dropped 5 bases and J dropped 8 bases, with 19 bases sitting between them. Per germline, CDR1 SGHVS and CDR2 FQNEAQ. This CDR3 has 16 residues.